The rows below give T cell receptor beta chains drawn from one sample of a study of blood T cell repertoires in COVID-19. This table comes from immunoSEQ multiplex PCR, and its TCRdb copy is limited to in-frame clones, with some not included. The data show 97,000 or so clones, about 85% seen once. The sequenced material came from peripheral blood. The receptors come from a woman between 50 and 59 years old with COVID-19, enrolled during active disease. Each CDR3 is given with its conserved first and last residue. The D gene is left open where the match is weak. Clone sizes are given selectively: once, few, many, or a class where the clone is expanded.

>TRBV5-4|TRBJ1-2|.|TRBD1
TGTGCCAGCAGCACCCTTGTAGGACAGGGCATCAACTATGGCTACACCTTC
CASSTLVGQGINYGYTF
>TRBV15|TRBJ2-3|.|.
TGTGCCACCAGCAGAGATCGCGGGGTCCCTGATACGCAGTATTTT
CATSRDRGVPDTQYF
>TRBV5-1|TRBJ1-1|.|.
TGCGCCAGCGCGGTCGAACCGAACACTGAAGCTTTCTTT
CASAVEPNTEAFF
>TRBV6-5|TRBJ1-1|.|TRBD1
TGTGCCAGCAGCTCCGGGACAGCGAACACTGAAGCTTTCTTT
CASSSGTANTEAFF
>TRBV11-2|TRBJ1-6|.|TRBD1
TGTGCCAGCAGCCCCCGGACAGGGGGAAATTCACCCCTCCACTTT
CASSPRTGGNSPLHF
>TRBV2|TRBJ1-5|.|.
TGTGCCAGCAGTGGGTCGGGGGGCTGGAGCAATCAGCCCCAGCATTTT
CASSGSGGWSNQPQHF
>TRBV9|TRBJ1-1|.|.
TGTGCCAGCAGCGTACTGGCAGGGTCCACTGAAGCTTTCTTT
CASSVLAGSTEAFF
>TRBV7-9|TRBJ2-7|.|TRBD1
TGTGCCAGCAGCCCAGCCGGACAGGGGAAAACCTACGAGCAGTACTTC
CASSPAGQGKTYEQYF
>TRBV10-1|TRBJ2-3|.|.
TGCGCCAGCAGTGAGTTCCGGGGGACCACAGATACGCAGTATTTT
CASSEFRGTTDTQYF
>TRBV3-1/TRBV3-2|TRBJ1-2|.|.
TGTGCCAGCAGCCTTGGAACAGACTATGGCTACACCTTC
CASSLGTDYGYTF
>TRBV3-1/TRBV3-2|TRBJ2-5|.|.
TGTGCCAGCAGCAGGGACAACCAAGAGACCCAGTACTTC
CASSRDNQETQYF
>TRBV7-5|TRBJ1-5|.|.
TGTGTCAGAAGCTTCGACAGGAACCATTGGGGCAATCAGCCCCAGCATTTT
CVRSFDRNHWGNQPQHF
>TRBV5-6|TRBJ1-1|.|TRBD1
TGTGCCAGCAGCCCACAGGGGGCCCTAGACACTGAAGCTTTCTTT
CASSPQGALDTEAFF
>TRBV2|TRBJ2-1|.|TRBD2
TGTGCCAGCAGTGAAGCAAGGGCTAGCGGGGGCAATGAGCAGTTCTTC
CASSEARASGGNEQFF
>TRBV2|TRBJ1-4|.|TRBD1
TGTGCCAGCAGGCCGACAGGGACCGGCGAAAAACTGTTTTTT
CASRPTGTGEKLFF
>TRBV7-6|TRBJ2-1|.|.
TGTGCCAGCAGCTTAGCTCTCGGGATATCCTACAATGAGCAGTTCTTC
CASSLALGISYNEQFF
>TRBV2|TRBJ2-3|.|.
TGTGCCAGCCTAGAAAGAGATACTAGCACAGATACGCAGTATTTT
CASLERDTSTDTQYF
>TRBV10-3|TRBJ2-3|.|.
TGTGCCACCCAAGGACTGTCTAGCACAGATACGCAGTATTTT
CATQGLSSTDTQYF
>TRBV2|TRBJ2-3|.|.
TGTGCCAGCAGTCCCGTCGGTAGCAAAGATACGCAGTATTTT
CASSPVGSKDTQYF
>TRBV30|TRBJ2-2|.|TRBD2
TGTGCCTGGAGCCCGGGGGGGGCTAACACCGGGGAGCTGTTTTTT
CAWSPGGANTGELFF
>TRBV30|TRBJ2-3|.|TRBD1
TGTGCCTGGAGCCGGACAGGGGGGACAGATACGCAGTATTTT
CAWSRTGGTDTQYF
>TRBV7-6|TRBJ1-6|.|TRBD1
TGTGCCAGCAGCAGAGCTGAGGGACAGTCTAATTCACCCCTCCACTTT
CASSRAEGQSNSPLHF
>TRBV6-2/TRBV6-3|TRBJ1-5|.|.
TGTGCCAGCAGTTCGACAGCACCCAATCAGCCCCAGCATTTT
CASSSTAPNQPQHF
>TRBV9|TRBJ2-7|.|TRBD1
TGTGCCAGCAGCGTAGACTACAGGGGCCCCTACGAGCAGTACTTC
CASSVDYRGPYEQYF
>TRBV7-2|TRBJ1-6|.|.
TGTGCCAGCAGCTACATACCCACGCAGTCACCCCTCCACTTT
CASSYIPTQSPLHF
>TRBV9|TRBJ2-2|.|TRBD2
TGTGCCAGCAGCCCGAACTCTGGACTAGCGACGAACACCGGGGAGCTGTTTTTT
CASSPNSGLATNTGELFF
>TRBV5-6|TRBJ1-1|.|.
TGTGCCAGCAGCTTGGATCGCGGGAATGAAGCTTTCTTT
CASSLDRGNEAFF
>TRBV5-6|TRBJ1-4|.|TRBD1
TGTGCCAGCAGCTCCAGGGGGGCCACTAATGAAAAACTGTTTTTT
CASSSRGATNEKLFF
>TRBV2|TRBJ2-1|.|TRBD1
TGTGCCAGCATCTCCCTTGGGGGGACAGGGGGCAGGGGTGAGCAGTTCTTC
CASISLGGTGGRGEQFF
>TRBV11-2|TRBJ2-4|.|TRBD1
TGTGCCAGCAGCTTAGCGGGACAGAGGTCGGACATTCAGTACTTC
CASSLAGQRSDIQYF
>TRBV7-2|TRBJ1-5|.|TRBD1
TGTGCCAGCAGCTTAGGACAGGGTATCAATCAGCCCCAGCATTTT
CASSLGQGINQPQHF
>TRBV15|TRBJ1-1|.|.
TGTGCCACCAGCAGGGCAGGCCCCCCAGCTTTCTTT
CATSRAGPPAFF
>TRBV28|TRBJ1-5|.|.
TGTGCCAGCAGTTTAGGCGGGAGGGGTGGCAATCAGCCCCAGCATTTT
CASSLGGRGGNQPQHF
>TRBV6-5|TRBJ2-7|.|TRBD2
TGTGCCAGCAGCCCGACCGGGAGGTACGAGCAGTACTTC
CASSPTGRYEQYF
>TRBV18|TRBJ1-3|.|.
TGTGCCAGCTCACCACAAGAAAAGAGCTCTGGAAACACCATATATTTT
CASSPQEKSSGNTIYF
>TRBV5-1|TRBJ2-2|.|.
TGCGCCAGCAGGAGGGGGGGCGGCACCGGGGAGCTGTTTTTT
CASRRGGGTGELFF
>TRBV7-6|TRBJ1-4|.|.
TGTGCCAGCAGCTTAGCGGAGGGCGGAAAACTGTTTTTT
CASSLAEGGKLFF
>TRBV6-1|TRBJ2-3|few|.
TGTGCCAGCAGTGAATCCCCGACTTCCGCGGATACGCAGTATTTT
CASSESPTSADTQYF
>TRBV14|TRBJ2-1|.|TRBD2
TGTGCCAGCAGCCAAGATTGGTTAGCGGGCCCACACAATGAGCAGTTCTTC
CASSQDWLAGPHNEQFF
>TRBV28|TRBJ2-1|once|TRBD2
TGTGCCAGCAGTGCTAGCGGGGGAATAGGCTATGAGCAGTTCTTC
CASSASGGIGYEQFF
>TRBV4-2|TRBJ2-5|once|TRBD2
TGTGCCAGCAGCCAACGACTAGCGGGGGGGGCAGAGACCCAGTACTTC
CASSQRLAGGAETQYF
>TRBV7-8|TRBJ2-5|.|TRBD2
TGTGCCAGCAGCTTAGCCAGCGGGGGGGCTTGGGAGACCCAGTACTTC
CASSLASGGAWETQYF
>TRBV11-2|TRBJ2-5|.|.
TGTGCCAGCAGCTCCTCTCCGAGGAGGGAAGAGACCCAGTACTTC
CASSSSPRREETQYF
>TRBV7-2|TRBJ2-3|.|TRBD2
TGTGCCAGCAGCTCTAGCGGGGGGGCCGTAAATACGCAGTATTTT
CASSSSGGAVNTQYF
>TRBV7-9|TRBJ1-2|.|.
TGTGCCAGCAGCTTAGTGGCAGGGGACAATGGCTACACCTTC
CASSLVAGDNGYTF
>TRBV6-5|TRBJ2-3|.|TRBD2
TGTGCCAGCACTCTAGAAGCGGGGGGCGGGGATACGCAGTATTTT
CASTLEAGGGDTQYF
>TRBV3-1/TRBV3-2|TRBJ2-3|few|.
TGTGCCAGCAGCCAAGTGGAGTGGGTTGCAGGGCCAGATACGCAGTATTTT
CASSQVEWVAGPDTQYF